These 24 T cell receptor beta chains were sequenced from one sample in a study of CD8+ T cells in alopecia areata. RNA, once extracted, was reverse transcribed into cDNA for use as the sequencing template. The repertoire was sequenced with immunoSEQ multiplex PCR; TCRdb's copy has only in-frame clones and lacks some. The sample has 250,000 or so clones; less than 80% are singletons. The sample was CD4+ T cells sorted from blood, taken at week 0. The receptor set was obtained from a human donor with alopecia areata.

This clone occurred a few times. The J gene is TRBJ2-7, the V gene TRBV7-2, with D possibly being TRBD2 (5 bases). Germline V gives CDR1 SGHTA, CDR2 FQGNSA. The CDR3 is made up of 15 amino acids. V lost 4 bases to trimming and J lost 4 bases, with 17 bases between them. The CDR3 bases are TGTGCCAGCAGCTCGGACTCTACAGCAAAGTACGAGCAGTACTTC. It translates to CASSSDSTAKYEQYF.

This clone was detected only once. One end of the junction does not line up with germline, which may come from a read error. The gene calls are TRBV4-1 and TRBJ1-2, with 8 bases identical to TRBD1. Germline V CDR1 and CDR2: MGHRA, YSYEKL. The CDR3 has 14 amino acids. CDR3 sequence: CASTQEWTGSGYTF. The CDR3 bases are TGCGCCAGCACCCAAGAATGGACAGGGTCTGGCTACACCTTC.

The chain uses TRBV29-1 and TRBJ1-1; D may be TRBD1 (5 bases). This CDR3 comprises 14 residues. Trimming stripped 2 bases from V and 0 bases from J, with 10 bases between. Per the germline V gene, CDR1 is SQVTM and CDR2 is ANQGSEA. The DNA for the CDR3 is TGCAGCGTTGAATCGACAGTGATGAACACTGAAGCTTTCTTT. It codes for CSVESTVMNTEAFF.

The J gene is TRBJ2-1, the V gene TRBV25-1; no definite D call. Germline assignment: CDR1 MGHDK and CDR2 SYGVNS. The V gene lost 4 bases and the J gene lost 4 bases, with 2 bases spanning the gap. The CDR3 totals 11 residues. The CDR3 loop is CASSGYNEQFF. CDR3 sequence (DNA): TGTGCCAGCAGTGGGTACAATGAGCAGTTCTTC.

This clone has more than one count but fewer than ten. The chain carries TRBV7-2 and TRBJ2-7, with 7 bases identical to TRBD1. Looked up from germline, CDR1 is SGHTA and CDR2 is FQGNSA. The J segment lost 0 bases and the V segment lost 5 bases, leaving 4 bases of the junction unmatched. The CDR3 covers 14 residues. The CDR3 DNA sequence: TGTGCCAGCAGCACCCGGACAGGCTCCTACGAGCAGTACTTC. Protein product: CASSTRTGSYEQYF.

V gene TRBV23-1 combines with J gene TRBJ2-5, with D tentatively TRBD2 (6 bases). TRBV23-1 is annotated as an ORF whose role is uncertain. This CDR3 has 14 amino acids. Between the trimmed V and J ends, which lost 8 bases and 5 bases, there was a span of 18 bases. The CDR3 region is CASPGVPRGETQYF. CDR3 nucleotide sequence: TGCGCCAGCCCCGGGGTGCCCCGGGGGGAGACCCAGTACTTC.

The chain links TRBV18 to TRBJ1-2; 8 bases line up with TRBD1. V was clipped by 2 bases and J by 4 bases; unmatched bases: 3. The CDR3 is 14 residues long. Germline V CDR1 and CDR2: KGHSH, LQKENI. This chain's CDR3 is CASSPGQGAYGYTF. The CDR3 DNA follows: TGTGCCAGCTCACCAGGACAGGGTGCCTATGGCTACACCTTC.

The chain links TRBV27 to TRBJ1-5; TRBD1 is a possible D gene (6 bases). Germline CDR1 and CDR2: MNHEY and SMNVEV (reference sequence). The V gene lost 6 bases and the J gene lost 3 bases, with 12 bases spanning the gap. This CDR3 is 14 amino acids long. The CDR3 nucleotides read TGTGCCAGCAGACACAGGGAACCCAATCAGCCCCAGCATTTT. It yields the protein CASRHREPNQPQHF.

The chain uses TRBV19 and TRBJ1-1; D not resolved. The CDR3 has 14 amino acids. The germline V gene encodes CDR1 LNHDA and CDR2 SQIVND (reference sequence). V was clipped by 4 bases and J by 0 bases, with 9 bases between them. The CDR3 loop reads CASSTPTMNTEAFF. DNA of the CDR3: TGTGCCAGTAGTACACCCACTATGAACACTGAAGCTTTCTTT. Looking up the rest from reference TRBV19 and TRBJ1-1 gives the full variable domain: DGGITQSPKYLFRKEGQNVTLSCEQNLNHDAMYWYRQDPGQGLRLIYYSQIVNDFQKGDIAEGYSVSREKKESFPLTVTSAQKNPTAFYLCASSTPTMNTEAFFGQGTRLTVV.

V and J are TRBV19 and TRBJ2-5; D assignment may be TRBD1 or TRBD2 (5 bases each). CDR1 and CDR2 (germline): LNHDA, SQIVND (reference sequence). V lost 5 bases and J lost 1, with 11 bases in between. The CDR3 is made up of 14 amino acids. Written as DNA, the CDR3 is TGTGCCAGTAGTGGGGGTAGGGTCCAAGAGACCCAGTACTTC. It codes for CASSGGRVQETQYF.

CDR3 DNA: TGTGCCAGCAGGAGGCTCTCCTACGAGCAGTACTTC. The encoded protein is CASRRLSYEQYF. The chain employs TRBV2 and TRBJ2-7; D is unclear. The CDR3 has 12 residues. Trimming removed 6 bases at V and 0 bases at J, with 6 bases between. CDR1 is SNHLY, CDR2 FYNNEI, per germline.

This clone has only a few counts. The chain has TRBV29-1 and TRBJ2-1; TRBD1 or TRBD2 may be the D gene (5 bases each). V lost 6 bases and J lost 7, with 19 bases in between. CDR3 length: 14 residues. Germline lookup yields CDR1 SQVTM and CDR2 ANQGSEA. This CDR3 reads CSVYSPGPGNEQFF. The DNA for the CDR3 is TGCAGCGTCTACTCCCCGGGACCTGGGAATGAGCAGTTCTTC.

The chain is built from TRBV12-5 and TRBJ1-2; 10 nucleotides match TRBD1. CDR1 is LGHNT, CDR2 FRNRAP, per germline. This CDR3 spans 14 amino acids. The junction had 8 bases not matched to a gene; V was cut back by 5 bases and J by 8 bases. CDR3 sequence: CASGRDRGIRGYTF. CDR3 nucleotide sequence: TGTGCTAGTGGTCGGGACAGGGGTATCAGGGGCTACACCTTC.

The chain couples TRBV12-5 to TRBJ2-7; D call uncertain. Per germline, CDR1 LGHNT and CDR2 FRNRAP. This CDR3 has 15 residues. V lost 0 bases, J lost 3 bases, and 12 bases lay in between. The CDR3 protein is CASGLVGFPIYEQYF. For the CDR3, the DNA is TGTGCTAGTGGTTTGGTAGGGTTTCCGATCTACGAGCAGTACTTC. The full variable domain, its missing parts supplied by reference TRBV12-5 and TRBJ2-7, is DARVTQTPRHKVTEMGQEVTMRCQPILGHNTVFWYRQTMMQGLELLAYFRNRAPLDDSGMPKDRFSAEMPDATLATLKIQPSEPRDSAVYFCASGLVGFPIYEQYFGPGTRLTVT.

V is TRBV2 and J is TRBJ2-4; D perhaps matches TRBD1 (5 bases). Germline CDR1 and CDR2: SNHLY and FYNNEI. The CDR3 sequence is 13 residues long. V was shortened by 4 bases and J by 3 bases, with 7 bases between the two germline ends. The CDR3: CASSVDSKNIQYF. The DNA for the CDR3 is TGTGCCAGCAGTGTCGACAGCAAAAACATTCAGTACTTC.

The chain links TRBV5-1 to TRBJ2-3, with TRBD1 matching 9 bases. The V gene's germline CDR1 is SGHRS and CDR2 YFSETQ. The CDR3 sequence is 15 residues long. V lost 4 bases to trimming and J lost 2 bases; unmatched junction nucleotides: 5. DNA of the CDR3: TGCGCCAGCAGCATACGGACAGGGGACACAGATACGCAGTATTTT. This encodes CASSIRTGDTDTQYF.

This chain joins TRBV5-1 and TRBJ1-4; D is unresolved. Germline-derived CDR1 and CDR2 are SGHRS and YFSETQ. Trimming took off 0 bases at V and 7 bases at J, with 10 bases between the two ends. The CDR3 has 14 residues. Written as DNA, the CDR3 is TGCGCCAGCAGCTTGGTGGGGTCGGGTGAAAAACTGTTTTTT. Protein: CASSLVGSGEKLFF.

This chain connects TRBV2 to TRBJ1-5, with unresolved D. The V gene lost 3 bases and the J gene lost 2 bases, with 5 bases spanning the gap. The CDR3 is 13 amino acids. The germline V gene encodes CDR1 SNHLY and CDR2 FYNNEI. CDR3 nucleotide sequence: TGTGCCAGCAGTGACGGGGGCAATCAGCCCCAGCATTTT. Its protein product is CASSDGGNQPQHF.

V is TRBV30 and J is TRBJ1-2; the D is unclear. The V gene lost 0 bases and the J gene lost 1 base, with 9 bases spanning the gap. The CDR3 runs 14 residues. The germline CDR1 and CDR2 sequences are GTSNPN and SVGIG (reference sequence). CDR3 residues: CAWSVSQINYGYTF. The CDR3 DNA reads TGTGCCTGGAGTGTAAGCCAGATTAACTATGGCTACACCTTC.

This sequence joins TRBV11-2 and TRBJ1-6; D uncertain. This CDR3 has 14 amino acids. In germline, CDR1 is SGHAT, CDR2 FQNNGV. Trimming stripped 4 bases from V and 5 bases from J, with 9 bases between. CDR3 DNA: TGTGCCAGCAGCTCGCAGGCTCATAATTCACCCCTCCACTTT. This encodes CASSSQAHNSPLHF.

The chain employs TRBV7-2 and TRBJ2-3; D is undetermined. This CDR3 has 16 residues. The germline V and J ends were trimmed by 1 base and 2 bases, with 13 bases remaining between them. From germline, CDR1 is SGHTA and CDR2 FQGNSA. CDR3 amino acids: CASSLEASIYTDTQYF. The CDR3, as DNA: TGTGCCAGCAGCTTAGAGGCTAGTATCTACACAGATACGCAGTATTTT.

This clone was seen a few times. Here the CDR3 reads CSVTGPQETQYF. In DNA form, the CDR3 reads TGCAGCGTGACGGGGCCCCAAGAGACCCAGTACTTC. The V call is TRBV29-1, the J call TRBJ2-5; D possibly matches TRBD1 or TRBD2 (5 bases each). The V gene lost 6 bases and the J gene lost 1 base, with 9 bases spanning the gap. The V gene's germline CDR1 is SQVTM and CDR2 ANQGSEA. The CDR3 has 12 residues.

The rearrangement links TRBV10-3 to TRBJ1-5, with D perhaps matching TRBD1 (5 bases). Germline V CDR1 and CDR2: ENHRY, SYGVKD. The V gene lost 2 bases and the J gene lost 6 bases, with 14 bases spanning the gap. The CDR3 loop spans 15 amino acids. The CDR3 DNA follows: TGTGCCATCAGTGAGGAGCCGGGGCTAGGTCAGCCCCAGCATTTT. Translated: CAISEEPGLGQPQHF.

The rearrangement joins TRBV5-6 to TRBJ1-2, with TRBD1 as a possible D gene (6 bases). V lost 2 bases, J lost 2 bases, and 7 bases lay in between. There are 13 residues in the CDR3. Germline loops: CDR1 SGHDT, CDR2 YYEEEE. This CDR3 reads CASSFDRNYGYTF. The CDR3 nucleotides read TGTGCCAGCAGCTTTGACAGGAACTATGGCTACACCTTC.